This T cell receptor beta chain was profiled in a study of T cells in Graves' hyperthyroidism and ophthalmopathy. TCR beta CDR3 regions were amplified from RNA. RT-PCR in the first round (using the HTBI primer set) targeted the TCR CDR3. TCRdb independently ran MiXCR on the multiplex PCR reads; one entry per CDR3 protein. The repertoire holds approximately 380,000 distinct CDR3 sequences, with more than 13% as singletons. Notes on the study in general: Most clonotypes that expanded in the thyroid above 0.001 also showed up in blood. The model predicted ophthalmopathy a median roughly six months before onset.

This CDR3 is built from 15 residues. Germline V gene sequence: CDR1 SGHTA, CDR2 FQGTGA. The V gene lost 5 bases and the J gene lost 0 bases, with 11 bases spanning the gap. This clonotype occurred many times. Its antigen is not identified. Sample: blood. The genes are TRBV7-3 and TRBJ2-1; perhaps D is TRBD1 or TRBD2 (6 bases each). The receptor's source is a man aged 45 to 65 with Graves' ophthalmopathy. Here the CDR3 reads CASSPPGASYNEQFF. The CDR3 nucleotides are TGTGCCAGCAGCCCTCCGGGGGCCTCCTACAATGAGCAGTTCTTC.